These T cell receptor beta chains were read from a single sample in a study of blood T cell repertoires in COVID-19. Data came from immunoSEQ multiplex PCR; TCRdb stores just in-frame clones and leaves some out. This sample carries roughly 68,000 clones, roughly 77% of them seen once, and the ten largest clones take roughly 8.3%. Sequenced input: peripheral blood. The receptors were gathered from a human donor in a cohort sampled during active COVID-19. Each CDR3 is given with its conserved first and last residue. A D gene is named only where the DNA matches it firmly. Clone size appears in some rows only: once, few, many, or a class for an expanded clone.

j_call | clone_size | v_call | d_call | cdr3_aa | cdr3_nt
TRBJ2-1 | NA | TRBV7-3 | NA | CASSLGGPLFF | TGTGCCAGCAGCCTAGGGGGTCCTCTGTTCTTC
TRBJ1-4 | once | TRBV19 | NA | CASSMRATNEKLFF | TGTGCCAGTAGTATGAGAGCAACTAATGAAAAACTGTTTTTT
TRBJ1-5 | NA | TRBV19 | NA | CASSGVEQPRDQPQHF | TGTGCCAGTAGCGGGGTTGAACAGCCGCGGGATCAGCCCCAGCATTTT
TRBJ2-3 | NA | TRBV3-1/TRBV3-2 | TRBD2 | CASSRLAGGSDTQYF | TGTGCCAGCAGCCGACTAGCGGGAGGTTCAGATACGCAGTATTTT
TRBJ2-3 | NA | TRBV4-3 | NA | CASSRSRSGYTDTQYF | TGCGCCAGCAGCCGGTCGAGGAGCGGGTACACAGATACGCAGTATTTT
TRBJ1-6 | NA | TRBV7-2 | TRBD1 | CASSFLQGASSPLHF | TGTGCCAGCAGCTTTCTCCAGGGGGCGAGTTCACCCCTCCACTTT
TRBJ1-3 | once | TRBV18 | TRBD1 | CASSETGNGNTIYF | TGTGCCAGCTCGGAGACAGGGAATGGAAACACCATATATTTT
TRBJ2-2 | NA | TRBV29-1 | NA | CSVRNTGELFF | TGCAGCGTTCGGAACACCGGGGAGCTGTTTTTT
TRBJ2-1 | NA | TRBV9 | NA | CASSVTARVQLVHNEQFF | TGTGCCAGCAGCGTAACGGCGAGGGTACAGTTAGTTCACAATGAGCAGTTCTTC
TRBJ2-2 | NA | TRBV24-1 | NA | CATSDFGRDTGELFF | TGTGCCACCAGTGATTTTGGCAGGGATACCGGGGAGCTGTTTTTT
TRBJ2-5 | NA | TRBV7-2 | TRBD2 | CASSQLAGGGRETQYF | TGTGCCAGCAGCCAACTAGCGGGAGGAGGGAGAGAGACCCAGTACTTC
TRBJ2-3 | NA | TRBV28 | TRBD2 | CASSSSGLAGEGETDTQYF | TGTGCCAGCAGTTCAAGCGGACTAGCGGGAGAGGGGGAAACAGATACGCAGTATTTT
TRBJ1-2 | NA | TRBV11-2 | NA | CASSPLDSQSYYGYTF | TGTGCCAGCAGCCCTCTGGACAGTCAGAGTTACTATGGCTACACCTTC
TRBJ1-6 | NA | TRBV18 | NA | CASSPGEGVSSPLHF | TGTGCCAGCTCACCGGGAGAGGGGGTATCTTCACCCCTCCACTTT
TRBJ1-5 | once | TRBV6-1 | TRBD1 | CASSVRQGENSNQPQHF | TGTGCCAGCAGTGTTAGACAGGGAGAGAATAGCAATCAGCCCCAGCATTTT
TRBJ1-6 | NA | TRBV5-1 | NA | CASTLGQGSSYNSPLHF | TGCGCCAGCACCTTGGGGCAGGGGAGCTCCTATAATTCACCCCTCCACTTT
TRBJ2-1 | NA | TRBV9 | TRBD2 | CASSVLAGGLYNEQFF | TGTGCCAGCAGCGTCCTAGCGGGAGGGCTCTACAATGAGCAGTTCTTC
TRBJ1-5 | NA | TRBV19 | NA | CASSIVPRTASNQPQHF | TGTGCCAGTAGTATAGTCCCCCGGACAGCCAGCAATCAGCCCCAGCATTTT
TRBJ2-1 | NA | TRBV28 | NA | CASSYGSGNEQFF | TGTGCCAGCAGTTACGGCTCGGGGAATGAGCAGTTCTTC
TRBJ1-3 | NA | TRBV7-9 | NA | CASSLRGISGNTIYF | TGTGCCAGCAGCTTACGAGGGATTTCCGGAAACACCATATATTTT
TRBJ2-5 | NA | TRBV19 | NA | CASSMTEGEAHSYF | TGTGCCAGTAGTATGACTGAGGGTGAGGCCCATTCGTACTTC
TRBJ2-1 | NA | TRBV13 | NA | CASSLRGGGVHNEQFF | TGTGCCAGCAGCCTAAGGGGAGGGGGGGTCCACAATGAGCAGTTCTTC
TRBJ1-1 | NA | TRBV6-1 | NA | CASSEVWPSEAFF | TGTGCCAGCAGTGAAGTTTGGCCCAGTGAAGCTTTCTTT
TRBJ2-7 | NA | TRBV3-1/TRBV3-2 | TRBD1 | CASSPRDRGRDEQYF | TGTGCCAGCAGCCCACGGGACAGGGGGCGCGACGAGCAGTACTTC
TRBJ2-5 | NA | TRBV4-1 | NA | CASSTPGRETQYF | TGCGCCAGCAGCACCCCTGGGAGGGAGACCCAGTACTTC
TRBJ2-2 | NA | TRBV18 | NA | CASSPPEGQDTGELFF | TGTGCCAGCTCACCACCAGAGGGACAAGACACCGGGGAGCTGTTTTTT
TRBJ2-3 | NA | TRBV5-1 | TRBD2 | CASSSGLAGVGGTDTQYF | TGCGCCAGCAGCTCAGGACTAGCGGGAGTCGGAGGCACAGATACGCAGTATTTT
TRBJ2-3 | NA | TRBV14 | NA | CASSLGGPTDTQYF | TGTGCCAGCAGCCTAGGGGGTCCCACAGATACGCAGTATTTT
TRBJ2-7 | NA | TRBV30 | TRBD2 | CALGGLAVYEQYF | TGTGCCTTGGGTGGACTAGCAGTCTACGAGCAGTACTTC
TRBJ1-2 | NA | TRBV27 | NA | CASSLSGGLRYGYTF | TGTGCCAGCAGTTTATCGGGGGGACTGCGCTATGGCTACACCTTC
TRBJ1-5 | NA | TRBV28 | NA | CASSLPGRSQHF | TGTGCCAGCAGTTTACCGGGTCGTTCCCAGCATTTT
TRBJ2-3 | NA | TRBV11-2 | NA | CASSLVSGFERTSDTQYF | TGTGCCAGCAGCTTAGTTAGTGGTTTCGAGCGGACCTCAGATACGCAGTATTTT
TRBJ2-1 | NA | TRBV19 | TRBD2 | CASSSRTATSRHNEQFF | TGTGCCAGTAGTTCACGAACTGCGACTAGCCGCCACAATGAGCAGTTCTTC
TRBJ2-1 | NA | TRBV5-4 | NA | CASSLEGRGFDEQFF | TGTGCCAGCAGCTTGGAGGGCAGGGGATTCGATGAGCAGTTCTTC
TRBJ2-7 | NA | TRBV28 | NA | CASREDRYEQYF | TGTGCCAGCAGGGAGGACCGCTACGAGCAGTACTTC
TRBJ2-3 | NA | TRBV7-2 | NA | CASSLAFGEGGGDTQYF | TGTGCCAGCAGCTTAGCGTTTGGGGAGGGGGGGGGAGATACGCAGTATTTT
TRBJ2-1 | NA | TRBV6-6 | TRBD2 | CASSRWAGGAGGEQFF | TGTGCCAGCAGCCGTTGGGCGGGAGGTGCGGGGGGGGAGCAGTTCTTC
TRBJ2-1 | NA | TRBV7-2 | NA | CASSSPSGRNEQFF | TGTGCCAGCAGCTCCCCCTCGGGTCGCAATGAGCAGTTCTTC
TRBJ2-3 | NA | TRBV5-1 | NA | CASSSGQLTDTQYF | TGCGCCAGCAGCTCCGGACAGCTTACAGATACGCAGTATTTT
TRBJ2-4 | NA | TRBV10-2 | NA | CASSGSGRGYF | TGCGCCAGCAGTGGGTCCGGGAGAGGGTACTTC
TRBJ2-4 | NA | TRBV3-1/TRBV3-2 | NA | CASSQDRGGGLAKNIQYF | TGTGCCAGCAGCCAAGATAGGGGTGGGGGGTTAGCCAAAAACATTCAGTACTTC
TRBJ2-7 | NA | TRBV6-5 | TRBD1 | CASSNYPGQGTYEQYF | TGTGCCAGCAGTAACTATCCGGGACAGGGGACATACGAGCAGTACTTC
TRBJ2-7 | NA | TRBV14 | NA | CASSPDYSYEQYF | TGTGCCAGCAGCCCGGACTACTCCTACGAGCAGTACTTC
TRBJ2-1 | NA | TRBV4-1 | NA | CASSPWLIARYNEQFF | TGCGCCAGCAGCCCGTGGTTAATAGCGCGTTACAATGAGCAGTTCTTC
TRBJ2-7 | NA | TRBV5-4 | TRBD2 | CASSIAGLRTYEQYF | TGTGCCAGCAGCATAGCGGGACTACGAACCTACGAGCAGTACTTC
TRBJ2-2 | few | TRBV24-1 | NA | CATSAGSGELFF | TGTGCCACCAGTGCAGGGTCCGGGGAGCTGTTTTTT
TRBJ2-2 | NA | TRBV19 | TRBD2 | CASSIDLSGSNTGELFF | TGTGCCAGTAGTATAGATCTTAGCGGGAGTAACACCGGGGAGCTGTTTTTT
TRBJ1-1 | many | TRBV30 | NA | CAWTEGGGEAFF | TGTGCCTGGACCGAGGGAGGGGGTGAAGCTTTCTTT
TRBJ2-2 | once | TRBV19 | TRBD1 | CASSPSWDRVTEELFF | TGTGCCAGTAGTCCCTCCTGGGACAGGGTAACGGAGGAGCTGTTTTTT
TRBJ2-2 | NA | TRBV19 | NA | CATSGIGTGELFF | TGTGCCACCTCGGGGATAGGCACCGGGGAGCTGTTTTTT
TRBJ2-7 | NA | TRBV28 | TRBD1 | CASSLSVPGQGNEQYF | TGTGCCAGCAGTTTATCTGTCCCGGGACAGGGGAACGAGCAGTACTTC
TRBJ1-5 | NA | TRBV28 | NA | CASSLYARDGQHF | TGTGCCAGCAGTTTATACGCCAGGGATGGGCAGCATTTT
TRBJ2-3 | NA | TRBV30 | NA | CAWRALTDTQYF | TGTGCCTGGAGAGCACTCACAGATACGCAGTATTTT
TRBJ2-1 | NA | TRBV27 | TRBD2 | CASSSGTSGRIFNEQFF | TGTGCCAGCAGTTCCGGGACTAGCGGGAGGATTTTTAATGAGCAGTTCTTC
TRBJ2-1 | NA | TRBV7-6 | TRBD2 | CASSRGGGSGEQFF | TGTGCCAGCAGCCGCGGCGGGGGGTCGGGTGAGCAGTTCTTC
TRBJ2-7 | NA | TRBV24-1 | TRBD1 | CATSDRASDRGRGEQYF | TGTGCCACCAGTGACCGAGCCTCCGACAGGGGCCGGGGGGAGCAGTACTTC
TRBJ1-2 | NA | TRBV5-1 | TRBD1 | CASNPGQGSYGYTF | TGCGCCAGCAACCCGGGACAGGGTTCATATGGCTACACCTTC
TRBJ1-5 | few | TRBV4-1 | TRBD1 | CASSRTAIRGPQPQHF | TGCGCCAGCAGCCGAACCGCGATCAGGGGGCCTCAGCCCCAGCATTTT